This T cell receptor (beta chain) was identified during a study of control samples from healthy donors and cancer patients. The germline V and J ends were trimmed by 4 bases and 2 bases, with 9 bases remaining between them. The CDR3 is 14 amino acids. The germline CDR1 and CDR2 sequences are SNHLY and FYNNEI. Some clones are missing from TCRdb's copy, which holds only in-frame ones; the method was immunoSEQ multiplex PCR. The data show about 100,000 clones, with around 89% seen just once and approximately 8.3% held by the top ten. This chain uses TRBV2 with TRBJ1-5; D unresolved. The source material was blood. This clonotype was obtained from a man aged 30 to 39 in good health. CDR3 in DNA: TGTGCCAGCAGTGCCTACGGGGGCAATCAGCCCCAGCATTTT. Encoded protein: CASSAYGGNQPQHF.